Reported below is one TCR beta chain. Using a J-beta primer mix together with a sample-barcoded 5' primer, a second PCR was run for roughly 7 to 12 cycles. Using its own MiXCR run on the 5' RACE reads, TCRdb lists one record per CDR3 protein. The sample carries about 640,000 distinct CDR3 sequences, about 53% recorded once. This sample was taken from a study of blood T cells in healthy people across ages. The germline CDR1 and CDR2 sequences are DFQATT and SNEGSKA (reference sequence). The CDR3 is 13 amino acids. V was clipped by 0 bases and J by 3 bases, with 8 bases between them. Sequenced sample: blood. The rearrangement links TRBV20-1 to TRBJ2-5; D remains unclear. The origin of this receptor is a man aged 60 to 75 in good health. In DNA form, the CDR3 reads TGCAGTGCTAGAGATTGGGCAGAAGAGACCCAGTACTTC. It specifies CSARDWAEETQYF.